Listed below are T cell receptor beta chains from one sample, sequenced in a study of blood T cell repertoires in COVID-19. Assay: immunoSEQ multiplex PCR; the TCRdb copy retains only in-frame clones and omits some. Of around 370,000 clones in the sample, 88% were seen once. The material sequenced was PBMCs or T cells enriched from blood (not recorded which). These receptors all stem from a woman between 18 and 30 years old who had recovered from COVID-19. The CDR3 runs from the conserved cysteine through the conserved F or W. A D gene is named only where the DNA matches it firmly. Only part of the rows carry a size: once, few, many, or a class if the clone is expanded.

TRBV7-2	TRBJ1-3	NA	NA	CASSPRDGGNTIYF	TGTGCCAGCAGCCCACGGGATGGTGGAAACACCATATATTTT
TRBV10-3	TRBJ2-1	NA	TRBD2	CAISESEIAGNNEQFF	TGTGCCATCAGTGAGTCCGAAATAGCGGGGAACAATGAGCAGTTCTTC
TRBV25-1	TRBJ2-7	NA	NA	CASPFETDYEQYF	TGTGCCAGCCCTTTTGAGACAGATTACGAGCAGTACTTC
TRBV2	TRBJ1-1	NA	NA	CASGQSEAFF	TGTGCCAGCGGACAGTCTGAAGCTTTCTTT
TRBV9	TRBJ2-7	few	NA	CASSVGPLQGNEQYF	TGTGCCAGCAGCGTAGGTCCACTCCAGGGGAACGAGCAGTACTTC
TRBV28	TRBJ2-5	NA	TRBD2	CASSYSSGRRYETQYF	TGTGCCAGCAGTTACTCTAGCGGAAGGCGATATGAGACCCAGTACTTC
TRBV10-3	TRBJ1-1	NA	NA	CAISTGSWDTEAFF	TGTGCCATCAGCACAGGGTCTTGGGACACTGAAGCTTTCTTT
TRBV7-9	TRBJ1-2	NA	NA	CASSLVPGVDGYTF	TGTGCCAGCAGCTTAGTTCCAGGGGTCGATGGCTACACCTTC
TRBV4-2	TRBJ2-1	NA	NA	CASSQIRGGGFNEQFF	TGTGCCAGCAGCCAGATTCGAGGGGGGGGCTTCAATGAGCAGTTCTTC
TRBV6-4	TRBJ2-1	NA	NA	CASSEGLSSYNEQFF	TGTGCCAGCAGTGAAGGACTTAGCTCCTACAATGAGCAGTTCTTC
TRBV10-2	TRBJ2-7	NA	TRBD2	CASSVLAGQTPEQYF	TGCGCCAGCAGTGTTCTAGCGGGCCAGACCCCCGAGCAGTACTTC
TRBV7-9	TRBJ1-1	NA	TRBD1	CASSPPGTGEPEAFF	TGTGCCAGCAGCCCGCCTGGGACAGGTGAACCTGAAGCTTTCTTT
TRBV5-1	TRBJ2-5	NA	TRBD1	CASSLTGAHQETQYF	TGCGCCAGCAGCTTGACAGGGGCGCACCAAGAGACCCAGTACTTC
TRBV20-1	TRBJ1-5	NA	NA	CSASQEGQPQHF	TGCAGTGCTAGTCAGGAAGGTCAGCCCCAGCATTTT
TRBV6-2/TRBV6-3	TRBJ1-5	NA	TRBD1	CASSRQGALNQPQHF	TGTGCCAGCAGTCGACAGGGGGCCTTAAATCAGCCCCAGCATTTT
TRBV24-1	TRBJ1-2	NA	NA	CAAGGGNYGYTF	TGTGCCGCCGGGGGAGGTAACTATGGCTACACCTTC
TRBV9	TRBJ1-2	NA	TRBD1	CASRTQGAHGYTF	TGTGCCAGCAGAACGCAGGGGGCGCATGGCTACACCTTC
TRBV12-1	TRBJ2-4	NA	NA	CASSSAGEPAKNIQYF	TGTGCCAGCAGCTCAGCAGGGGAACCGGCCAAAAACATTCAGTACTTC
TRBV30	TRBJ1-2	once	NA	CAWSPGYGYTF	TGTGCCTGGAGCCCGGGGTATGGCTACACCTTC
TRBV12-3/TRBV12-4	TRBJ2-7	NA	NA	CASSLQGYEQYF	TGTGCCAGCAGTTTGCAGGGCTACGAGCAGTACTTC
TRBV2	TRBJ1-2	once	TRBD1	CASRVDRGYNYGYTF	TGTGCCAGCCGCGTCGACAGGGGGTATAACTATGGCTACACCTTC
TRBV7-3	TRBJ1-1	NA	NA	CASSQTSGTEAFF	TGTGCCAGCAGCCAAACTAGTGGCACTGAAGCTTTCTTT
TRBV24-1	TRBJ1-1	once	NA	CARSGSTMNTEAFF	TGTGCCAGGAGTGGCAGCACTATGAACACTGAAGCTTTCTTT
TRBV19	TRBJ2-1	NA	TRBD2	CASSIPPSGGARYNEQFF	TGTGCCAGTAGTATCCCCCCTAGCGGGGGGGCCCGGTACAATGAGCAGTTCTTC
TRBV5-8	TRBJ1-1	NA	NA	CASSSGLNTEAFF	TGTGCCAGCAGCTCAGGGTTGAACACTGAAGCTTTCTTT
TRBV7-9	TRBJ1-1	NA	NA	CASSLAGGAGTEAFF	TGTGCCAGCAGCTTAGCGGGAGGGGCGGGCACTGAAGCTTTCTTT
TRBV19	TRBJ2-5	NA	TRBD1	CASKRTGLETQYF	TGTGCCAGTAAAAGGACAGGATTAGAGACCCAGTACTTC
TRBV7-9	TRBJ2-7	NA	TRBD1	CASSWDSSYEQYF	TGTGCCAGCAGCTGGGACAGCTCCTACGAGCAGTACTTC
TRBV11-3	TRBJ2-1	NA	TRBD1	CASSQTGRQFF	TGTGCCAGCAGCCAGACAGGGCGGCAGTTCTTC
TRBV27	TRBJ1-2	NA	TRBD1	CASGPKPPGGSSKGYTF	TGTGCCAGCGGCCCGAAACCCCCAGGGGGCTCCTCTAAGGGCTACACCTTC
TRBV7-3	TRBJ1-1	NA	TRBD1	CASSLRGGTTGTDNTEAFF	TGTGCCAGCAGCTTAAGAGGGGGGACAACCGGGACAGATAACACTGAAGCTTTCTTT
TRBV7-6	TRBJ1-2	NA	NA	CASSLGWGGNYGYTF	TGTGCCAGCAGCTTAGGCTGGGGGGGCAACTATGGCTACACCTTC
TRBV9	TRBJ2-3	NA	TRBD2	CASTRGEGTQYF	TGTGCCAGCACTCGGGGGGAAGGTACGCAGTATTTT
TRBV3-1/TRBV3-2	TRBJ2-2	NA	NA	CASSQGAGTGELFF	TGTGCCAGCAGCCAAGGGGCGGGCACCGGGGAGCTGTTTTTT
TRBV19	TRBJ1-6	NA	NA	CASSNNEPGALHF	TGTGCCAGTAGTAACAATGAACCAGGGGCCCTCCACTTT
TRBV12-5	TRBJ1-2	NA	NA	CASGLVRGTINYGYTF	TGTGCTAGTGGTTTGGTACGAGGGACAATTAACTATGGCTACACCTTC